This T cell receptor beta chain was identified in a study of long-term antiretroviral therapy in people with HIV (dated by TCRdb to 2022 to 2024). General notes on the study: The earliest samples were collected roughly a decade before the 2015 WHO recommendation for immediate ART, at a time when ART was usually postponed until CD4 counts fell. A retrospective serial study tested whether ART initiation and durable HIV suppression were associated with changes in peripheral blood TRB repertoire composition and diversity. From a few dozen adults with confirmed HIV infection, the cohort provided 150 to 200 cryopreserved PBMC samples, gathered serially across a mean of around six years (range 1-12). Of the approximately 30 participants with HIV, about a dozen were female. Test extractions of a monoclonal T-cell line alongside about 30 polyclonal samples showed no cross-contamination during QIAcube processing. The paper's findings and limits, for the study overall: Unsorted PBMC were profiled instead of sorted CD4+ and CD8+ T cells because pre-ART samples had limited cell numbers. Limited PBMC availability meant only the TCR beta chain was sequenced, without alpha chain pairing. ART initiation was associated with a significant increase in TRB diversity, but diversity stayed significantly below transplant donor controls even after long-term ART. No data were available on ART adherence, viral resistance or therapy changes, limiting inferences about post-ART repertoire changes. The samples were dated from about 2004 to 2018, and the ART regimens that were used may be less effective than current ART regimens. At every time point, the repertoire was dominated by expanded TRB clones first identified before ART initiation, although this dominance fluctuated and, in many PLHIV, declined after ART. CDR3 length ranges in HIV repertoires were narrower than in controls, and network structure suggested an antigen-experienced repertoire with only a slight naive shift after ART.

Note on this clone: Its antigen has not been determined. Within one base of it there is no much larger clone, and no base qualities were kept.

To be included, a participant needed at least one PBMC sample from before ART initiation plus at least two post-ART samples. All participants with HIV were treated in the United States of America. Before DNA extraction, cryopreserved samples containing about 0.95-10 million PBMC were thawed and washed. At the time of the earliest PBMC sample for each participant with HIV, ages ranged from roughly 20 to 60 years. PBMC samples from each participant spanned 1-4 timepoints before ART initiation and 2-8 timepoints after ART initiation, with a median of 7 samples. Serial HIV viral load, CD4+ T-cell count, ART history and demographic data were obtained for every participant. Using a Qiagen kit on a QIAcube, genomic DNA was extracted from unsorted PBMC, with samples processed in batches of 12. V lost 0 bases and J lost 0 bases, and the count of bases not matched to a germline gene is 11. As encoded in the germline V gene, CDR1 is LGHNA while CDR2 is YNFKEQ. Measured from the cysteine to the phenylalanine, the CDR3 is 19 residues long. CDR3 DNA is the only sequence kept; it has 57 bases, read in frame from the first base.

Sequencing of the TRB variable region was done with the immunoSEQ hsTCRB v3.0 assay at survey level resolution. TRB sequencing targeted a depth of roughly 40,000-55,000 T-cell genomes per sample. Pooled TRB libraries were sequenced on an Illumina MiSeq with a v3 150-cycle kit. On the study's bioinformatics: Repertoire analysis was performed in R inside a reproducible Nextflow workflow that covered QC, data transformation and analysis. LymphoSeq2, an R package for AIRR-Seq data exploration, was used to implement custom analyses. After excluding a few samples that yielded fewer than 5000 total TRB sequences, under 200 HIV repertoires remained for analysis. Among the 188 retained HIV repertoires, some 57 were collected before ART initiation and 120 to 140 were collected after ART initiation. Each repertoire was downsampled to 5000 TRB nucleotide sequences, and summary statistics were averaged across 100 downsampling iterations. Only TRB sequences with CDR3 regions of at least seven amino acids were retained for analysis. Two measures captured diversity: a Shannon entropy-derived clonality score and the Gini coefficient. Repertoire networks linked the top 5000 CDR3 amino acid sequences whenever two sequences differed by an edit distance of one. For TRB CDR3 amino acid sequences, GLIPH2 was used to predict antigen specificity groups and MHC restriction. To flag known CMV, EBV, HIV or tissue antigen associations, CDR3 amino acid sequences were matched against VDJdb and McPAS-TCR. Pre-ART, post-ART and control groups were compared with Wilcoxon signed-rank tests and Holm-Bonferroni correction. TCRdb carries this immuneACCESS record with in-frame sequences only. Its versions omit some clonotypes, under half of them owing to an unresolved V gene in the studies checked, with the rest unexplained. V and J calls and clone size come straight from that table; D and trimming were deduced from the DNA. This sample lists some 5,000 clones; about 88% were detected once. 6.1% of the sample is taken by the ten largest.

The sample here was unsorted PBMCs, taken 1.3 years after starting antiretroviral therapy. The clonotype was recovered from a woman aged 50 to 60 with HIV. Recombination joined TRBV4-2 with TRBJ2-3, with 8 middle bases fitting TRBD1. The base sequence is TGTGCCAGCAGCCAAGAAAGTACCGGACAGGGCGTCAGCACAGATACGCAGTATTTT. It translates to CASSQESTGQGVSTDTQYF.